The next 2 T cell receptor beta chains were all read from a single sample in a study of blood T cell repertoires in COVID-19. The table came from immunoSEQ multiplex PCR; TCRdb's copy has only in-frame clones and leaves some out. The sample shows fewer than 300,000 clones, around 82% of them seen only once. The specimen sequenced was peripheral blood. These receptor sequences come from a woman younger than 35 with acute or convalescent COVID-19.

The chain is built from TRBV2 and TRBJ2-5; 12 bases are shared with TRBD1. After removal of 8 bases from V and 4 bases from J, the junction contained 8 bases not matched to a gene. The V gene's germline CDR1 is SNHLY and CDR2 FYNNEI. CDR3 size: 15 residues. The CDR3 DNA reads as TGTGCCAGCGGGGGACAGGGGGCAAAAAGAGAGACCCAGTACTTC. It is translated as CASGGQGAKRETQYF. The variable domain in full, with the rest retrieved from reference TRBV2 and TRBJ2-5, is EPEVTQTPSHQVTQMGQEVILRCVPISNHLYFYWYRQILGQKVEFLVSFYNNEISEKSEIFDDQFSVERPDGSNFTLKIRSTKLEDSAMYFCASGGQGAKRETQYFGPGTRLLVL.

In this sample, this clone turned up once. The chain is built from TRBV7-2 and TRBJ2-7; 10 nucleotides line up with TRBD2. The ends lost 1 base at V and 5 bases at J; junction bases unmatched: 14. Germline loops: CDR1 SGHTA, CDR2 FQGNSA. CDR3 length: 18 residues. CDR3 bases: TGTGCCAGCAGCTTAGTCGCGGTAGCGGGAGGCCGAACCCACGAGCAGTACTTC. Its translation is CASSLVAVAGGRTHEQYF.